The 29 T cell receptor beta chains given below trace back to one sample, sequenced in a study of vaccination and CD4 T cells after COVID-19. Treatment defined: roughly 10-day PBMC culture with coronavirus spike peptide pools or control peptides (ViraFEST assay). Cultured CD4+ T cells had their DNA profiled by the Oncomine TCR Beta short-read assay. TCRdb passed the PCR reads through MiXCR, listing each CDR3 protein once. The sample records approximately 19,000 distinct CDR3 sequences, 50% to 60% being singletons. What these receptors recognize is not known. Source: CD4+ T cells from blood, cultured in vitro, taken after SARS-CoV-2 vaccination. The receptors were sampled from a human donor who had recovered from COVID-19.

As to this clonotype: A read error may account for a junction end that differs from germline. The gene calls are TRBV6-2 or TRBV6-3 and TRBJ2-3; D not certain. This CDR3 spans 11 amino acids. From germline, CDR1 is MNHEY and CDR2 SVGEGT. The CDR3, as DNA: TGTGCCAGCAGTTTAGGAGATACGAAGTATTTT. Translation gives CASSLGDTKYF.

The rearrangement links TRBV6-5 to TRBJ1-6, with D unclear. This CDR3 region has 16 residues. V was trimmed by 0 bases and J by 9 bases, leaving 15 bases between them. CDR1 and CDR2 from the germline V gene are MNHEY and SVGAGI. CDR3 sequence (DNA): TGTGCCAGCAGTTACTCGTATGAGGCCCTTAGTTCACCCCTCCACTTT. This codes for CASSYSYEALSSPLHF.

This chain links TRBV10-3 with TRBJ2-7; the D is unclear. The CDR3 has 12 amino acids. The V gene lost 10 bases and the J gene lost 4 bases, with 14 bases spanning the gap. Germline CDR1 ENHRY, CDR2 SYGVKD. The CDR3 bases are TGTGCCACCGCCCCCGAGAGATACGAGCAGTACTTC. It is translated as CATAPERYEQYF.

CDR3 loop: CASSNRDQPQHF. The CDR3 nucleotides read TGTGCCAGTAGTAACAGGGATCAGCCCCAGCATTTT. V is TRBV19 and J is TRBJ1-5; weak D call: TRBD1 (6 bases). CDR3 length equals 12 residues. V was trimmed by 4 bases and J by 5 bases, leaving 6 bases between them. Per the germline V gene, CDR1 is LNHDA and CDR2 is SQIVND (reference sequence).

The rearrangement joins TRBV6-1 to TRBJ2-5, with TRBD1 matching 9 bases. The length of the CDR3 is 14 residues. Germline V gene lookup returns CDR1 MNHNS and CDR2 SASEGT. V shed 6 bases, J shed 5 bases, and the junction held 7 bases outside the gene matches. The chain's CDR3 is CASRTGGRSETQYF. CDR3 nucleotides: TGTGCCAGCAGGACAGGGGGAAGATCGGAGACCCAGTACTTC.

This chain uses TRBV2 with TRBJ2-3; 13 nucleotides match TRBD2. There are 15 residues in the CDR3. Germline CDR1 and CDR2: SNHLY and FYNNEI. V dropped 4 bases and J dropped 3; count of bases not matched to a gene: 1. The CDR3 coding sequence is TGTGCCAGCAGTGGGACTAGCGGGGGAACAGATACGCAGTATTTT. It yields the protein CASSGTSGGTDTQYF.

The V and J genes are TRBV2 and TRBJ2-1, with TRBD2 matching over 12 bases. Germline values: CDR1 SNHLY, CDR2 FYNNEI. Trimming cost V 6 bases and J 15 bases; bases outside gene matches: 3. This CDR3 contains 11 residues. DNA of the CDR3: TGTGCCAGCAGCCTAGCGGGAGGGCGGTTCTTC. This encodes CASSLAGGRFF.

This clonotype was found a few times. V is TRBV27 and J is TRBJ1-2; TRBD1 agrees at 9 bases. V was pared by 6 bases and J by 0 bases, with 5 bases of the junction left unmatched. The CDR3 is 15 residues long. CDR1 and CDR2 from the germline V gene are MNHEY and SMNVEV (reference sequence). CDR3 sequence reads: CASRTGTGSNYGYTF. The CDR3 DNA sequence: TGTGCCAGCAGAACCGGGACAGGGTCTAACTATGGCTACACCTTC.

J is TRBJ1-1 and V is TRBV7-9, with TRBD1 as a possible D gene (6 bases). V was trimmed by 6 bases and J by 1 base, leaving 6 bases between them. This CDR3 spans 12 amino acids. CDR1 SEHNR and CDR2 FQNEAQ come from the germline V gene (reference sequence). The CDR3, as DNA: TGTGCCAGCAGACAGGGGAACACTGAAGCTTTCTTT. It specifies CASRQGNTEAFF.

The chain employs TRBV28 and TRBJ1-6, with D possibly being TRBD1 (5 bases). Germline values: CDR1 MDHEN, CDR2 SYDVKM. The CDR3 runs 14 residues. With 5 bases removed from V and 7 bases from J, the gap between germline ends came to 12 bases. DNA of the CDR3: TGTGCCAGCAGTGGGGCGACCTCCAATTCACCCCTCCACTTT. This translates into CASSGATSNSPLHF. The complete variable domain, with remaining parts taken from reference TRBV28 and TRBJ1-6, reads DVKVTQSSRYLVKRTGEKVFLECVQDMDHENMFWYRQDPGLGLRLIYFSYDVKMKEKGDIPEGYSVSREKKERFSLILESASTNQTSMYLCASSGATSNSPLHFGNGTRLTVT.

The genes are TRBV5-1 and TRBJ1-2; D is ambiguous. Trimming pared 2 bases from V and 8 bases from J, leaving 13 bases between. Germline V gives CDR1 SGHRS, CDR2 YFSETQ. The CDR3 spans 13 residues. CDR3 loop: CASSFSGNDGYTF. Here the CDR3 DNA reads TGCGCCAGCAGCTTCTCAGGAAACGACGGCTACACCTTC.

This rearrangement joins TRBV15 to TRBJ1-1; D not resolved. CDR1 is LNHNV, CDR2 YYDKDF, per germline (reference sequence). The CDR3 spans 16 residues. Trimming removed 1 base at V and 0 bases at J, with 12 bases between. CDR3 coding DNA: TGTGCCACCAGCAGAGTTCCCAGCCTTATGAACACTGAAGCTTTCTTT. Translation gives CATSRVPSLMNTEAFF. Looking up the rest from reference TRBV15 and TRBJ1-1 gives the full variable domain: DAMVIQNPRYQVTQFGKPVTLSCSQTLNHNVMYWYQQKSSQAPKLLFHYYDKDFNNEADTPDNFQSRRPNTSFCFLDIRSPGLGDTAMYLCATSRVPSLMNTEAFFGQGTRLTVV.

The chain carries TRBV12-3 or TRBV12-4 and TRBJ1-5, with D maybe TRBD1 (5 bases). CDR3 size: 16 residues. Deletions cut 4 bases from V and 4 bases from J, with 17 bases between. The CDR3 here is CASSSLGGRVNQPQHF. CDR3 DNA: TGTGCCAGCAGTTCCCTTGGCGGCAGGGTAAATCAGCCCCAGCATTTT.

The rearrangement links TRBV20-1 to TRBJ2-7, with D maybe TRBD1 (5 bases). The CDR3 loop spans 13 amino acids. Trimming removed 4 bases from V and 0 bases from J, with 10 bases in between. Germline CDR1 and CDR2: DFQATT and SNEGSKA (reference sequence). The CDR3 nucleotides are TGCAGTGCTACAGAGGACAACTCCTACGAGCAGTACTTC. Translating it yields CSATEDNSYEQYF.

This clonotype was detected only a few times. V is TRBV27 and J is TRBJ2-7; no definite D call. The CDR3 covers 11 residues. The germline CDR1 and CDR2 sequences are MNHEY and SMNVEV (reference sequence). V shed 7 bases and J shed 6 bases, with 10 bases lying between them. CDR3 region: CASTYFFEQYF. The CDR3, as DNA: TGTGCCAGCACCTATTTCTTCGAGCAGTACTTC.

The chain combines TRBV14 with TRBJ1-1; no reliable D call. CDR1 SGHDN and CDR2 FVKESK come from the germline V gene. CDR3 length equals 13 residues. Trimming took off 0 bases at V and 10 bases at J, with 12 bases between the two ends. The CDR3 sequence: CASSQDRRAGAFF. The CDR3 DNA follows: TGTGCCAGCAGCCAAGATCGAAGGGCGGGAGCTTTCTTT.

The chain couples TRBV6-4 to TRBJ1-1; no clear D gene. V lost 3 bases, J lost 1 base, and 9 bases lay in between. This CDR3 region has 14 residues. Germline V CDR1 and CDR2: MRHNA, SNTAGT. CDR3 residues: CASSESDANTEAFF. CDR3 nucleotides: TGTGCCAGCAGTGAGTCGGACGCGAACACTGAAGCTTTCTTT.

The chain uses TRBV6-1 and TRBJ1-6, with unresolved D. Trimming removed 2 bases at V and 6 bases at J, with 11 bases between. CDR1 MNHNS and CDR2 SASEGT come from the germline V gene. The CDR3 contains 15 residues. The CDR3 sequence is CASSEIQGVNSPLHF. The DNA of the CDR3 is TGTGCCAGCAGTGAAATACAAGGCGTTAATTCACCCCTCCACTTT.

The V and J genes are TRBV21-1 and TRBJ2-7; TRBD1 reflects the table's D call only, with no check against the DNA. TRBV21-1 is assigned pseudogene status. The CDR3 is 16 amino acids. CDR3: CASSAPGQGEIYEQYF. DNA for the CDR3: TGTGCCAGCAGCGCCCCGGGACAGGGGGAAATCTACGAGCAGTACTTC.

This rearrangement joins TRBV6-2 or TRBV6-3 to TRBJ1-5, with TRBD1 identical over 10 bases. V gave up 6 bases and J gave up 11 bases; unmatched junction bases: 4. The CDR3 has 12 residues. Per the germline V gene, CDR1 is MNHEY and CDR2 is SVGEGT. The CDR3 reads CASRAGQGAQHF. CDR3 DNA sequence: TGTGCCAGCAGAGCTGGACAGGGGGCCCAGCATTTT.

CDR3 DNA sequence: TGTGCCATCAGTGATTACAGGGGGCGAGAAACTGAAGCTTTCTTT. Translation: CAISDYRGRETEAFF. The rearrangement uses TRBV10-3 and TRBJ1-1; 9 bases fit TRBD1. The J segment lost 5 bases and the V segment lost 3 bases, leaving 7 bases of the junction unmatched. Per the germline V gene, CDR1 is ENHRY and CDR2 is SYGVKD. The CDR3 is 15 amino acids.

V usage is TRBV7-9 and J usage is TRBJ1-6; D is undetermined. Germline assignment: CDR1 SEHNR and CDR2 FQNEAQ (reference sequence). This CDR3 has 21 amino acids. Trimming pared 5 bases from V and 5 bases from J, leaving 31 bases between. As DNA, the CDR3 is TGTGCCAGCAGCCTTTCCCTCCCGGGATCCGTAATCGCGAGCCATAATTCACCCCTCCACTTT. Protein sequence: CASSLSLPGSVIASHNSPLHF.

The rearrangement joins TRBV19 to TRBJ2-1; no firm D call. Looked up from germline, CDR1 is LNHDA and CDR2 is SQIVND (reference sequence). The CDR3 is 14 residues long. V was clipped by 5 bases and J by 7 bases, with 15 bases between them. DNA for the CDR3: TGTGCCAGTAGTCTGACATCGGACCAAAATGAGCAGTTCTTC. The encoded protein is CASSLTSDQNEQFF.

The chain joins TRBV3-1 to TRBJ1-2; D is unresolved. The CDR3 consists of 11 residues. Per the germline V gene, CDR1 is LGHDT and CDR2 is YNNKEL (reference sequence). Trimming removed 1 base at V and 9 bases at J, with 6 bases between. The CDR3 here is CASSQAYSYTF. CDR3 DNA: TGTGCCAGCAGCCAAGCGTACAGCTACACCTTC. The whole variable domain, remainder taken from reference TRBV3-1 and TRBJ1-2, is DTAVSQTPKYLVTQMGNDKSIKCEQNLGHDTMYWYKQDSKKFLKIMFSYNNKELIINETVPNRFSPKSPDKAHLNLHINSLELGDSAVYFCASSQAYSYTFGSGTRLTVV.

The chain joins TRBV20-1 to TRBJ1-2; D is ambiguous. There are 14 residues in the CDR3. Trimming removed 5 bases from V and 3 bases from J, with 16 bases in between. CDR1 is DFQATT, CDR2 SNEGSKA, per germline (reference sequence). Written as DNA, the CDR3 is TGCAGTGCTCCGCCTCAGGCAGGCTACTATGGCTACACCTTC. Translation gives CSAPPQAGYYGYTF.

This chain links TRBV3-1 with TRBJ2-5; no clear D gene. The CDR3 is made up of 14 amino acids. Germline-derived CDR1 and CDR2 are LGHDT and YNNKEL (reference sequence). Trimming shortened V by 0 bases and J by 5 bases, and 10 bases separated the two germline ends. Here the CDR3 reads CASSQDLGRETQYF. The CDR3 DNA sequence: TGTGCCAGCAGCCAAGATCTAGGTAGGGAGACCCAGTACTTC.

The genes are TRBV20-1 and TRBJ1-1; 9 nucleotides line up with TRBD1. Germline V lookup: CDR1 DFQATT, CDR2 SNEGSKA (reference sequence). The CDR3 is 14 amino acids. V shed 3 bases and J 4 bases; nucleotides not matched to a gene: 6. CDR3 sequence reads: CSASRGQGTTEAFF. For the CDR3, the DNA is TGCAGTGCTAGTCGAGGACAGGGGACCACTGAAGCTTTCTTT.

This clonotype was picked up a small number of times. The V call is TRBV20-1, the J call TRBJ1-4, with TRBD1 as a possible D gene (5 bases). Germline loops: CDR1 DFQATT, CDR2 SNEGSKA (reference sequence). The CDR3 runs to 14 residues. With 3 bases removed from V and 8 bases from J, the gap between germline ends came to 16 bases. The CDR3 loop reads CSASTGLQGEKLFF. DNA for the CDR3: TGCAGTGCTAGCACAGGCCTTCAAGGGGAAAAACTGTTTTTT.

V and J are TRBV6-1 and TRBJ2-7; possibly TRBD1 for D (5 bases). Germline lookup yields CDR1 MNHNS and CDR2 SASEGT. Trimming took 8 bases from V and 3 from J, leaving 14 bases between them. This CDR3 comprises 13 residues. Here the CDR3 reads CASWRSDNYEQYF. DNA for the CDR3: TGTGCCAGCTGGCGATCGGACAACTACGAGCAGTACTTC.